This T cell receptor (beta chain) was captured in a study of T cell clonality in common variable immunodeficiency (dated by TCRdb to about 2015). The research as a whole found: Compared with healthy controls, CVID subjects showed increased TCRbeta clonality (t-test p = 0.018), a feature most characteristic of about a third of subjects. Even though DNA input was equal, the average per sample came to about 81,820 unique sequences for controls compared with around 32,000 for CVID samples. Fewer TCRbeta clones were shared among CVID subjects than among healthy controls (p < 0.0001). It was noted by the authors that sequencing of the repertoires of T cell subpopulations would be needed to clarify the cause of the increased clonality in CVID. Reportedly, TCRbeta sequences from CVID had fewer deletions and N-nucleotide insertions, and highly modified clones with 13 or more V deletions were absent from CVID. Patient heterogeneity within the CVID cohort put limits on correlating repertoire features with clinical complications.

V loses 4 bases of germline sequence and J loses 3 bases, and the interval between the two ends is 12 bases. Based on the germline V gene, the CDR1 and CDR2 sequences are MNHEY and SVGEGT. The cysteine opens and the phenylalanine closes a CDR3 of 14 amino acids. The CDR3 was read in part: 33 bases, with the frame set at base 1. Ten or more counts support this clone. Its antigen target is currently unknown. The read ends 3 residues early relative to the CDR3; the germline J gene fills the gap. CVID samples and control samples contributed equivalent amounts of genomic DNA as sequencing input. For every sample, a 60 bp segment covering the rearranged TCRbeta CDR3 region was amplified and then sequenced. The immunoSEQ assay, a bias-corrected multiplex PCR combined with high-throughput sequencing, was used to amplify TCRbeta. The study's processing was this. Every unique nucleotide sequence counted as a clone and was annotated with V, D and J genes, copy number and frequency. Sequences were labeled productive if in frame, and non-productive if out of frame or containing stop codons. As previously described, clonality was computed from Shannon's entropy. Mean CDR3 Kyte-Doolittle hydropathy was derived from the predicted amino acid sequences of productive clones. Hierarchical clustering of scaled V gene usage was performed with the R hclust function using Manhattan distance and complete linkage. To assess clone sharing by CDR3 amino acid sequence, 12 repertoires per group were resampled over 100 rounds. Repertoires were searched for 70 published EBV-specific and nearly 250 published CMV-specific TCRbeta sequences. Analysis left out two CVID samples that produced under 10,000 sequences, so 35 to 50 CVID repertoires remained. TCRdb mirrors the immuneACCESS table, restricted to in-frame sequences. Some clones are absent from its copies; in checked studies, under half trace to an unresolved V gene, and the reason for the others is unknown. D and trimming come from the DNA, and the V and J calls and clone size come from that table. The sample counts more than 35,000 clones, each observed more than once. The top ten clonotypes cover about 0.86% of the sample.

Predominantly Caucasian heritage was noted among both the CVID patients and the healthy controls. From each donor, about 5 to 8.5 ml of heparinized peripheral whole blood was collected. Genomic DNA from adults with common variable immune deficiency (CVID) and from healthy adult controls was used for sequencing of TCRbeta CDR3 repertoires. The control group was made up of roughly 22 healthy adult volunteers (about 10 male and roughly 12 female) whose ages ranged from about 23 to 66 years, with a mean age of approximately 34. Diluted blood was density-centrifuged over Hypaque 1077 or Ficoll-Paque to isolate peripheral blood mononuclear cells. Genomic DNA was obtained from unsorted mononuclear cells using either Qiagen column purification or a centrifugation-based method.

The chain employs TRBV6-2 or TRBV6-3 and TRBJ1-2, and possibly TRBD1, on 5 matching bases. This TCR came from a person aged 18 to 70 in good health. Sample: peripheral blood mononuclear cells. The CDR3 reads CASSSAGYDYGYTF. The covered CDR3 bases are TGTGCCAGCAGTTCTGCAGGGTATGACTATGGC.